These 23 T cell receptor beta chains came from one sample sequenced in a study of blood T cell repertoires in COVID-19. The repertoire was sequenced with immunoSEQ multiplex PCR; TCRdb's copy has only in-frame clones and lacks some. The profile covers 150,000 to 200,000 clones, with more than 85% appearing a single time and 5.5% to 8.5% taken by the ten largest. Sequencing was done on a sample of peripheral blood. These receptors originate from a woman aged 80 or over in a cohort sampled during active or convalescent COVID-19.

The chain joins TRBV7-8 to TRBJ2-7; 9 nucleotides match TRBD2. CDR3 length: 16 residues. The germline V gene has CDR1 SGHVS and CDR2 FQNEAQ. With 1 base clipped from V and 6 bases from J, the junction kept 10 bases outside the gene matches. CDR3 in amino acids: CASSLGSGGGVSEQYF. The CDR3 nucleotides are TGTGCCAGCAGCTTAGGGTCTGGCGGGGGGGTAAGCGAGCAGTACTTC.

CDR3: CASRVGMNEQFF. CDR3 DNA: TGTGCCAGCAGGGTCGGGATGAATGAGCAGTTCTTC. The chain has TRBV12-3 or TRBV12-4 and TRBJ2-1; maybe TRBD2 (5 bases). There are 12 residues in the CDR3. Trimming shortened V by 6 bases and J by 7 bases, and 10 bases separated the two germline ends.

The rearrangement links TRBV5-1 to TRBJ1-1; D is possibly TRBD1 (5 bases). The CDR3 is 15 amino acids. The germline CDR1 and CDR2 sequences are SGHRS and YFSETQ. V was cut by 4 bases and J by 1 base, with 14 bases left in between. CDR3: CASSRTTSQNTEAFF. The CDR3 DNA reads as TGCGCCAGCAGCAGGACAACCTCTCAGAACACTGAAGCTTTCTTT.

The chain links TRBV5-1 to TRBJ1-3; D not certain. Germline V gene lookup returns CDR1 SGHRS and CDR2 YFSETQ. This CDR3 region has 16 residues. Trimming left V 0 bases short and J 0 bases short, with 10 bases between. The CDR3 protein is CASSLAGSNSGNTIYF. The CDR3 DNA is TGCGCCAGCAGCTTGGCGGGGAGCAACTCTGGAAACACCATATATTTT.

The chain uses TRBV5-1 and TRBJ1-4; possibly TRBD1 for D (5 bases). Trimming removed 0 bases at V and 6 bases at J, with 12 bases between. Germline values: CDR1 SGHRS, CDR2 YFSETQ. The CDR3 spans 15 residues. Written as DNA, the CDR3 is TGCGCCAGCAGCTTGGCCCGGGGAGGGGATGAAAAACTGTTTTTT. Its protein is CASSLARGGDEKLFF.

The V and J genes are TRBV27 and TRBJ1-6, with 7 bases matching TRBD1. The V gene end was trimmed by 6 bases and the J gene end by 6 bases; junction bases not matched to a gene: 8. The CDR3 is made up of 15 amino acids. Germline assignment: CDR1 MNHEY and CDR2 SMNVEV (reference sequence). The CDR3 DNA follows: TGTGCCAGCAGCCTGATAGGACAGGTTAATTCACCCCTCCACTTT. Translating gives CASSLIGQVNSPLHF.

The chain employs TRBV19 and TRBJ2-1; 14 bases match TRBD2. The germline CDR1 and CDR2 sequences are LNHDA and SQIVND (reference sequence). V was clipped by 3 bases and J by 7 bases; unmatched bases: 14. There are 19 residues in the CDR3. CDR3 DNA sequence: TGTGCCAGTAGTATCCAACTAACTAAGACTAGCGGGAGGGCGAATGAGCAGTTCTTC. It yields the protein CASSIQLTKTSGRANEQFF.

The genes are TRBV7-6 and TRBJ2-3, with TRBD1 matching over 8 bases. Germline V CDR1 and CDR2: SGHVS, FNYEAQ. The CDR3 totals 15 residues. The ends lost 5 bases at V and 0 bases at J; junction bases unmatched: 4. The CDR3 nucleotides read TGTGCCAGCAGCCGCGGGACAGGTAGCACAGATACGCAGTATTTT. This sequence encodes CASSRGTGSTDTQYF.

This CDR3 is CASSPKRGSGTEAFF. CDR3 bases: TGCGCCAGCAGCCCAAAAAGGGGGTCGGGGACTGAAGCTTTCTTT. The gene calls are TRBV4-1 and TRBJ1-1; D might be TRBD1 (6 bases). V lost 4 bases, J lost 5 bases, and 17 bases lay in between. CDR1 and CDR2 (germline): MGHRA, YSYEKL. The CDR3 contains 15 residues.

This clone has a single count. This chain joins TRBV5-1 and TRBJ2-1; 7 bases agree with TRBD2. The CDR3 length is 13 residues. With V trimmed by 5 bases and J by 5 bases, 4 bases remained unmatched. Germline V gene sequence: CDR1 SGHRS, CDR2 YFSETQ. CDR3 protein: CASSWSGDNEQFF. Written as DNA, the CDR3 is TGCGCCAGCAGTTGGAGCGGGGACAATGAGCAGTTCTTC.

The CDR3 is CASSIRWENQPQHF. In DNA form, the CDR3 reads TGTGCCAGTAGTATAAGGTGGGAGAATCAGCCCCAGCATTTT. The gene calls are TRBV19 and TRBJ1-5; D uncertain. Germline V gene sequence: CDR1 LNHDA, CDR2 SQIVND (reference sequence). The CDR3 sequence is 14 residues long. The V end was cut by 2 bases, the J end by 4 bases, with 9 bases between.

The V and J genes are TRBV7-9 and TRBJ2-5; weak D call: TRBD1 (5 bases). This CDR3 comprises 16 residues. V was trimmed by 6 bases and J by 0 bases, leaving 17 bases between them. The V gene's germline CDR1 is SEHNR and CDR2 FQNEAQ (reference sequence). CDR3 amino acids: CASSPWGSRYQETQYF. The CDR3 DNA is TGTGCCAGCAGTCCCTGGGGCAGTCGTTACCAAGAGACCCAGTACTTC.

Here the CDR3 DNA reads TGTGCCACCAGCACGGAGGTTGTAAGCAATCAGCCCCAGCATTTT. Residues: CATSTEVVSNQPQHF. The V call is TRBV15, the J call TRBJ1-5; D is unresolved. V was shortened by 4 bases and J by 1 base, with 11 bases between the two germline ends. From germline, CDR1 is LNHNV and CDR2 YYDKDF (reference sequence). The CDR3 length is 15 residues.

CDR3 region: CASGSKRPGRSAEAFF. The CDR3 coding sequence is TGTGCTAGTGGTTCCAAAAGGCCAGGGAGGTCGGCTGAAGCTTTCTTT. The gene calls are TRBV12-5 and TRBJ1-1; maybe TRBD1 (5 bases). The CDR3 has 16 residues. The germline V gene encodes CDR1 LGHNT and CDR2 FRNRAP. Trimming shortened V by 4 bases and J by 6 bases, and 21 bases separated the two germline ends.

The chain combines TRBV18 with TRBJ1-1; tentatively, D is TRBD1 (5 bases). Trimming left V 3 bases short and J 1 base short, with 15 bases between. CDR1 and CDR2 from the germline V gene are KGHSH and LQKENI. CDR3 length: 16 residues. The DNA of the CDR3 is TGTGCCAGCTCACCTACCCTTATTACAGGGAACACTGAAGCTTTCTTT. It translates to CASSPTLITGNTEAFF.

The rearrangement links TRBV19 to TRBJ2-6, with D unresolved. Germline CDR1 and CDR2: LNHDA and SQIVND (reference sequence). The CDR3 runs to 13 residues. Trimming removed 6 bases from V and 0 bases from J, with 3 bases in between. The CDR3 reads CASRSSGANVLTF. The CDR3 nucleotides are TGTGCCAGTAGGAGCTCTGGGGCCAACGTCCTGACTTTC.

V usage is TRBV3-1 (or the pseudogene TRBV3-2) and J usage is TRBJ2-1; D gene ambiguous. V lost 4 bases, J lost 9 bases, and 10 bases lay in between. Germline CDR1 is LGHDT and CDR2 is YNNKEL (reference sequence). This CDR3 has 12 amino acids. For the CDR3, the DNA is TGTGCCAGCAGCCCCCGACCGGGTGAGCAGTTCTTC. Protein product: CASSPRPGEQFF.

The J gene is TRBJ2-1, the V gene TRBV11-2, with 9 nucleotides matching TRBD1. The trim removed 5 bases at V and 0 bases at J, leaving 5 bases unmatched. The germline gives CDR1 SGHAT, CDR2 FQNNGV. The CDR3 extends over 16 amino acids. The CDR3 here is CASSGTGRNSYNEQFF. CDR3 nucleotides: TGTGCCAGCAGCGGGACAGGGAGGAACTCCTACAATGAGCAGTTCTTC.

The genes are TRBV24-1 and TRBJ2-4, with a weak D call TRBD2 (7 bases). The CDR3 runs to 15 residues. Trimming pared 1 base from V and 8 bases from J, leaving 14 bases between. Germline assignment: CDR1 KGHDR and CDR2 SFDVKD. CDR3 sequence: CATSDLNKGGDIQYF. The CDR3 DNA sequence: TGTGCCACCAGTGATTTAAACAAGGGGGGGGACATTCAGTACTTC.

J is TRBJ2-1 and V is TRBV2; 8 bases are shared with TRBD2. The CDR3 extends over 13 amino acids. In germline, CDR1 is SNHLY, CDR2 FYNNEI. Trimming removed 8 bases from V and 5 bases from J; junction bases left unmatched: 5. CDR3 region: CASGAGANNEQFF. Written as DNA, the CDR3 is TGTGCCAGCGGAGCGGGAGCAAACAATGAGCAGTTCTTC. Looking up the rest from reference TRBV2 and TRBJ2-1 gives the full variable domain: EPEVTQTPSHQVTQMGQEVILRCVPISNHLYFYWYRQILGQKVEFLVSFYNNEISEKSEIFDDQFSVERPDGSNFTLKIRSTKLEDSAMYFCASGAGANNEQFFGPGTRLTVL.

The chain carries TRBV18 and TRBJ1-3, with no clear D. The germline V gene has CDR1 KGHSH and CDR2 LQKENI. This CDR3 has 16 residues. V dropped 0 bases and J dropped 3 bases, with 12 bases sitting between them. The CDR3 DNA follows: TGTGCCAGCTCACCACCTTACCAGGTTCTTGGAAACACCATATATTTT. Its translation: CASSPPYQVLGNTIYF.

The gene calls are TRBV29-1 and TRBJ2-3; tentatively, D is TRBD1 (6 bases). Germline loops: CDR1 SQVTM, CDR2 ANQGSEA. Trimming pared 1 base from V and 2 bases from J, leaving 7 bases between. The CDR3 consists of 13 residues. The CDR3 region is CSVEGQATDTQYF. For the CDR3, the DNA is TGCAGCGTTGAAGGACAGGCCACAGATACGCAGTATTTT.

This clone was found once. This sequence joins TRBV5-5 and TRBJ2-3; possible D gene TRBD1, 5 bases. V lost 4 bases and J lost 4, with 16 bases in between. The CDR3 is 15 residues long. Germline values: CDR1 SGHKS, CDR2 YYEKEE (reference sequence). The CDR3 spells CASSVRAGWADTQYF. For the CDR3, the DNA is TGTGCCAGCAGCGTCCGGGCAGGGTGGGCAGATACGCAGTATTTT.